The present entry profiles one TCR beta chain with its context. V lost 1 base and J lost 5, with 14 bases in between. The CDR3 is made up of 15 amino acids. CDR1 and CDR2 from the germline V gene are LNHNV and YYDKDF (reference sequence). This sample is drawn from a study of blood T cell repertoires in COVID-19. Study in general: Both acute and convalescent COVID-19 samples were obtained from the United States, Italy and Spain.

The data were produced by immunoSEQ multiplex PCR, yet TCRdb's version contains in-frame clones alone and is incomplete. The sample consists of 490,000 or so clones, 75% to 90% of them appearing once. Participants spanned ages roughly 18 to 90 years and resided in 20 to 30 US areas. The chain links TRBV15 to TRBJ1-1, with D maybe TRBD1 (5 bases). This TCR came from a woman in her sixties who had recovered from COVID-19. The specimen sequenced was PBMCs or T cells enriched from blood (not recorded which). In DNA, the CDR3 is TGTGCCACCAGCAGAGGGGGCCAGGGAGGGACTGAAGCTTTCTTT. Translated: CATSRGGQGGTEAFF.